This T cell receptor beta chain appears in the sequencing data of a study of cytomegalovirus exposure and HLA in healthy donors. The CDR3 is 17 residues long. The germline V gene encodes CDR1 LGHNA and CDR2 YNFKEQ. Trimming pared 1 base from V and 0 bases from J, leaving 10 bases between. The protocol was immunoSEQ multiplex PCR, while the TCRdb copy is restricted to in-frame clones and leaves out a portion. Among around 140,000 clones listed, around nine tenths were seen once. The receptor was derived from a man aged 18 to 35 in good health and CMV-seropositive. Sequenced: PBMCs. This rearrangement joins TRBV4-2 to TRBJ2-6; possibly TRBD1 for D (5 bases). CDR3 in DNA: TGTGCCAGCAGCCAAGCCACAGGATCCTCTGGGGCCAACGTCCTGACTTTC. Translation gives CASSQATGSSGANVLTF.